This T cell receptor beta chain was identified in a study of cytomegalovirus exposure and HLA in healthy donors. Study information: Some 85 million unique TCRs, all from HLA-typed donors, were included in an early release of the data. General study results and limits: Data from an earlier analysis indicated that most TCR beta V segments were productive either about 87% or about 30% of the time. Rarity marked most TCR sequences, yet some public TCRs occurred in many donors. The Asian-associated ancestry cluster reportedly had fewer N-insertions than the approximately 650-donor mean in a later analysis.

60 Vbeta and 13 Jbeta primers were used in PCR. Method: immunoSEQ multiplex PCR; TCRdb's copy keeps in-frame clones and lacks some. The data contain around 160,000 clones, about 63% of them singletons. This CDR3 spans 15 amino acids. Germline V lookup: CDR1 SEHNR, CDR2 FQNEAQ (reference sequence). V dropped 5 bases and J dropped 1; count of bases not matched to a gene: 5. Concerning this clone itself: Its antigen is unidentified. The same CDR3 arises from other DNA sequences in this sample as well.

The TCR comes from a woman aged 40 to 50 in good health and CMV-seropositive. This chain joins TRBV7-9 and TRBJ1-1, with 9 bases lining up with TRBD1. Sequencing used PBMCs. CDR3: CASSPRQGGNTEAFF. CDR3 DNA: TGTGCCAGCAGCCCTCGACAGGGGGGGAACACTGAAGCTTTCTTT.